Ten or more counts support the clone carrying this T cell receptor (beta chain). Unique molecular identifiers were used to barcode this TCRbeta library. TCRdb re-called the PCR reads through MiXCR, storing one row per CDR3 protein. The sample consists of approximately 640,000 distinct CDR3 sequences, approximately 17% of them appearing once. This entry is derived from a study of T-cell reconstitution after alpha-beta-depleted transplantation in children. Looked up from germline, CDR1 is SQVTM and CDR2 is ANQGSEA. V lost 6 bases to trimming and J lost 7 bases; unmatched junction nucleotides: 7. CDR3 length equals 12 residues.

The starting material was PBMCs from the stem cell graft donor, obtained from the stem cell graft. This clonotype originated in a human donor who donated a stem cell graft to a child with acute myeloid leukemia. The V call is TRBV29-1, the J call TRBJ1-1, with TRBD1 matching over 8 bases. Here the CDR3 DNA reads TGCAGCGTCTCCGGGACAGGTATTGAAGCTTTCTTT. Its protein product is CSVSGTGIEAFF. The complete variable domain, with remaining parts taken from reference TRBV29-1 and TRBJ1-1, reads SAVISQKPSRDICQRGTSLTIQCQVDSQVTMMFWYRQQPGQSLTLIATANQGSEATYESGFVIDKFPISRPNLTFSTLTVSNMSPEDSSIYLCSVSGTGIEAFFGQGTRLTVV.